This note documents a single T cell receptor beta chain sequence. The sample originates from a study of PD-L1 blockade in urothelial cancer. The wider study: Blood underwent analysis 3 weeks (second dose) and 6 weeks after treatment began.

This sample's time point: peripheral blood 6 weeks after treatment start. Patients were diagnosed with urothelial carcinoma, either locally advanced or metastatic. TCRdb keeps only in-frame clones here, not all; method: immunoSEQ multiplex PCR. The sample lists fewer than 90,000 clones, approximately 90% occurring once. V dropped 2 bases and J dropped 5 bases, with 19 bases sitting between them. The V gene's germline CDR1 is SGHRS and CDR2 YFSETQ. This CDR3 region has 16 residues. The chain uses TRBV5-1 and TRBJ1-1; D perhaps matches TRBD1 (6 bases). The sample in question was PBMCs, obtained around atezolizumab (anti-PD-L1) treatment. The receptor's source is a woman older than 75 with urothelial cancer. DNA for the CDR3: TGCGCCAGCAGCTTTGACCCTGGACAGACTTCGACTGAAGCTTTCTTT. Its protein product is CASSFDPGQTSTEAFF.